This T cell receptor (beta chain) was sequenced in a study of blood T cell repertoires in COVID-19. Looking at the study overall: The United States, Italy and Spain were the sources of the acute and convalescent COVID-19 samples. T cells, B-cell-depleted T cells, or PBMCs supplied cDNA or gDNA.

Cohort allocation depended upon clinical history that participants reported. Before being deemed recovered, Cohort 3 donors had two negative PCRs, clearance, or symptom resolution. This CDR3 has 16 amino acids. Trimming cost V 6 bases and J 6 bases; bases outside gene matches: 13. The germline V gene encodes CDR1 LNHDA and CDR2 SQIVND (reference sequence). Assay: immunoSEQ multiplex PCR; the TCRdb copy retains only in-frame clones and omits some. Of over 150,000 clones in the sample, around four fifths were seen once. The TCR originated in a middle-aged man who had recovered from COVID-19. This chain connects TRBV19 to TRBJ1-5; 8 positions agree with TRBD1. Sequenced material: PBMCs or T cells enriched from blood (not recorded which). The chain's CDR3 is CASRTHGQGRGQPQHF. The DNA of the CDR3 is TGTGCCAGTAGAACCCACGGACAGGGAAGGGGTCAGCCCCAGCATTTT. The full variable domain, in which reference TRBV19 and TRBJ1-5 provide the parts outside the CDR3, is DGGITQSPKYLFRKEGQNVTLSCEQNLNHDAMYWYRQDPGQGLRLIYYSQIVNDFQKGDIAEGYSVSREKKESFPLTVTSAQKNPTAFYLCASRTHGQGRGQPQHFGDGTRLSIL.